Below are 21 T cell receptor beta chains sequenced from a single sample in a study of OX40 agonist ivuxolimab in advanced cancers. Clones were sequenced by immunoSEQ multiplex PCR, and TCRdb holds only the in-frame ones, with some missing. The table lists some 33,000 clones, around 74% of them singletons. The sequences come from CD4+ or CD8+ T cells sorted from blood, collected in a trial of the OX40 agonist ivuxolimab. The source of these receptors is an adult with an advanced solid tumor such as melanoma, head and neck, liver or kidney cancer.

The genes are TRBV7-2 and TRBJ2-1, with D possibly matching TRBD1 (5 bases). Germline lookup yields CDR1 SGHTA and CDR2 FQGNSA. This CDR3 region has 14 residues. The V gene lost 5 bases and the J gene lost 4 bases, with 12 bases spanning the gap. This CDR3 reads CASSQLTVYNEQFF. In DNA, the CDR3 is TGTGCCAGCAGCCAACTGACAGTTTACAATGAGCAGTTCTTC.

This clone occurred a few times. The CDR3 loop reads CASTSFADGLYNEQFF. In DNA form, the CDR3 reads TGTGCCAGCACCTCCTTTGCGGACGGACTCTACAATGAGCAGTTCTTC. The chain is built from TRBV11-1 and TRBJ2-1; TRBD2 might be the D (5 bases). Trimming took 7 bases from V and 3 from J, leaving 19 bases between them. Germline lookup yields CDR1 SGHAT and CDR2 FQDESV (reference sequence). The CDR3 consists of 16 residues.

This clone came up a few times. The V gene is TRBV7-9, the J gene TRBJ1-1; D is perhaps TRBD1 (5 bases). V was shortened by 3 bases and J by 1 base, with 15 bases between the two germline ends. This CDR3 is built from 16 residues. Germline-derived CDR1 and CDR2 are SEHNR and FQNEAQ (reference sequence). CDR3 sequence: CASSFNSGSENTEAFF. CDR3 coding DNA: TGTGCCAGCAGCTTTAACTCAGGGTCGGAGAACACTGAAGCTTTCTTT.

The chain joins TRBV5-1 to TRBJ2-5; TRBD1 aligns across 7 bases. CDR3 length: 13 residues. The V gene end was trimmed by 4 bases and the J gene end by 5 bases; junction bases not matched to a gene: 5. Germline CDR1 is SGHRS and CDR2 is YFSETQ. The CDR3 loop is CASSPGTAETQYF. The CDR3 bases are TGCGCCAGCAGCCCAGGGACAGCGGAGACCCAGTACTTC.

The chain couples TRBV1 to TRBJ2-1. TRBV1 is termed a pseudogene. The CDR3 runs to 16 residues. The CDR3 here is CTSSLGPASPYNEQFF. The CDR3 DNA sequence: TGCACCAGCAGTTTGGGACCAGCATCCCCCTACAATGAGCAGTTCTTC.

To note about this clone: This sample also contains other DNA sequences that code for the same CDR3. V is TRBV5-1 and J is TRBJ2-2, with 10 bases that match TRBD2. This CDR3 spans 16 amino acids. CDR1 is SGHRS, CDR2 YFSETQ, per germline. V was pared by 0 bases and J by 7 bases, with 6 bases of the junction left unmatched. The CDR3 nucleotides are TGCGCCAGCAGCTTGGAGACTAGCGGGTATGGCGGGGAGCTGTTTTTT. Protein sequence: CASSLETSGYGGELFF.

V gene TRBV28 combines with J gene TRBJ1-2; TRBD1 aligns across 8 bases. CDR3 size: 13 residues. V gave up 2 bases and J gave up 13 bases; unmatched junction bases: 9. Germline-derived CDR1 and CDR2 are MDHEN and SYDVKM. The CDR3 DNA follows: TGTGCCAGCAGTTTACCCGGACAGGGATCGGCCACCTTC. Its protein product is CASSLPGQGSATF.

This rearrangement joins TRBV28 to TRBJ1-1, with 7 positions matching TRBD1. The V gene end was trimmed by 5 bases and the J gene end by 1 base; junction bases not matched to a gene: 10. The germline V gene has CDR1 MDHEN and CDR2 SYDVKM. This CDR3 spans 16 amino acids. The CDR3, as DNA: TGTGCCAGCAGTGGGGGAACGACAGGGAGGAACACTGAAGCTTTCTTT. It translates to CASSGGTTGRNTEAFF.

This chain links TRBV4-2 with TRBJ1-1; perhaps TRBD1 as D (6 bases). The CDR3 consists of 14 residues. V lost 0 bases to trimming and J lost 8 bases, with 13 bases between them. Germline values: CDR1 LGHNA, CDR2 YNFKEQ. CDR3 loop: CASSQESGAWEAFF. The CDR3 DNA reads as TGTGCCAGCAGCCAAGAATCGGGGGCCTGGGAAGCTTTCTTT.

The rearrangement uses TRBV5-1 and TRBJ1-6; unclear D gene. The V and J ends lost 2 bases and 7 bases respectively, with 10 bases between them. This CDR3 contains 14 residues. Germline V lookup: CDR1 SGHRS, CDR2 YFSETQ. The CDR3 DNA reads as TGCGCCAGCAGCTTTGAGTCGGGGAATTCACCCCTCCACTTT. This translates into CASSFESGNSPLHF.

The chain couples TRBV4-1 to TRBJ2-6; no firm D call. This CDR3 is built from 17 residues. CDR1 and CDR2 from the germline V gene are MGHRA and YSYEKL. V was pared by 4 bases and J by 0 bases, with 13 bases between. The CDR3 nucleotides read TGCGCCAGCAGCCCCATTAACAGATTCTCTGGGGCCAACGTCCTGACTTTC. Protein sequence: CASSPINRFSGANVLTF.

The chain employs TRBV7-2 and TRBJ2-6; D ambiguous. The germline CDR1 and CDR2 sequences are SGHTA and FQGNSA. The CDR3 extends over 15 amino acids. V lost 5 bases and J lost 0, with 8 bases in between. The CDR3 loop is CASSPRSSGANVLTF. CDR3 in DNA: TGTGCCAGCAGCCCCAGGAGCTCTGGGGCCAACGTCCTGACTTTC.

This clone was observed a handful of times. J is TRBJ1-3 and V is TRBV30, with D perhaps matching TRBD1 (6 bases). Deletions cut 3 bases from V and 0 bases from J, with 12 bases between. From germline, CDR1 is GTSNPN and CDR2 SVGIG (reference sequence). The CDR3 has 15 residues. For the CDR3, the DNA is TGTGCCTGGAGCATCGGGGGCCACTCTGGAAACACCATATATTTT. Its translation is CAWSIGGHSGNTIYF.

The chain employs TRBV6-6 and TRBJ1-6; 9 bases are shared with TRBD1. The CDR3 is 13 residues long. J gave up 8 bases and V 6 bases, and 2 bases lay outside the gene matches. Germline assignment: CDR1 MNHNY and CDR2 SVGAGI (reference sequence). CDR3 coding DNA: TGTGCCAGCAGGGGACAGGGATATTCACCCCTCCACTTT. Amino acid sequence: CASRGQGYSPLHF.

The J gene is TRBJ2-7, the V gene TRBV10-3; D could derive from TRBD1 or TRBD2 (5 bases each). V was shortened by 11 bases and J by 1 base, with 12 bases between the two germline ends. The length of the CDR3 is 12 residues. The germline CDR1 and CDR2 sequences are ENHRY and SYGVKD. The CDR3 reads CALGTDSYEQYF. The CDR3 DNA sequence: TGTGCCCTTGGGACGGATTCCTACGAGCAGTACTTC.

The chain combines TRBV6-1 with TRBJ2-1; the match to TRBD1 covers 8 bases. J was trimmed by 9 bases and V by 7 bases; bases with no gene match: 11. CDR3 length equals 14 residues. Germline CDR1 reads MNHNS; CDR2 reads SASEGT. The CDR3 sequence: CASTGTGAWSEQFF. The CDR3 DNA reads TGTGCCAGCACAGGGACAGGTGCTTGGAGTGAGCAGTTCTTC.

The CDR3 region has the DNA TGTGCCAGCAGTTACTGTGGGATCTACGAGCAGTACGTC. Protein product: CASSYCGIYEQYV. The chain uses TRBV6-5 and TRBJ2-7; D is unclear. V lost 1 base and J lost 3, with 7 bases in between. The CDR3 runs 13 residues. CDR1 and CDR2 from the germline V gene are MNHEY and SVGAGI.

Note on this clone: This CDR3 is also generated by other DNA sequences in the sample. The rearrangement uses TRBV29-1 and TRBJ1-1; D ambiguous. Germline CDR1 reads SQVTM; CDR2 reads ANQGSEA. The V end was cut by 2 bases, the J end by 0 bases, with 4 bases between. The CDR3 contains 12 residues. The CDR3 nucleotides are TGCAGCGTTGAACGTATGAACACTGAAGCTTTCTTT. Translation gives CSVERMNTEAFF.

The chain combines TRBV5-4 with TRBJ1-1; D might be TRBD1 (6 bases). The CDR3 totals 14 residues. Germline V CDR1 and CDR2: SGHNT, YYREEE (reference sequence). The V end was cut by 5 bases, the J end by 5 bases, with 16 bases between. This CDR3 is CASSGPVGATEAFF. In nucleotides, the CDR3 is TGTGCCAGCAGTGGTCCAGTGGGGGCTACTGAAGCTTTCTTT. Full variable domain (outside the CDR3, taken from reference TRBV5-4 and TRBJ1-1): ETGVTQSPTHLIKTRGQQVTLRCSSQSGHNTVSWYQQALGQGPQFIFQYYREEENGRGNFPPRFSGLQFPNYSSELNVNALELDDSALYLCASSGPVGATEAFFGQGTRLTVV.

The chain employs TRBV2 and TRBJ2-5; 9 nucleotides align to TRBD1. Trimming cost V 5 bases and J 3 bases; bases outside gene matches: 7. Germline V CDR1 and CDR2: SNHLY, FYNNEI. There are 15 residues in the CDR3. The DNA of the CDR3 is TGTGCCAGCAGTCGTAACAGGGGGCTAGAAGAGACCCAGTACTTC. This encodes CASSRNRGLEETQYF.

CDR3 DNA sequence: TGTGCCAGCAGTTACTTGAGTTCACCCCTCCACTTT. Protein sequence: CASSYLSSPLHF. The rearrangement uses TRBV6-5 and TRBJ1-6; the D is unclear. This CDR3 contains 12 residues. The germline gives CDR1 MNHEY, CDR2 SVGAGI. V lost 1 base to trimming and J lost 9 bases, with 4 bases between them.